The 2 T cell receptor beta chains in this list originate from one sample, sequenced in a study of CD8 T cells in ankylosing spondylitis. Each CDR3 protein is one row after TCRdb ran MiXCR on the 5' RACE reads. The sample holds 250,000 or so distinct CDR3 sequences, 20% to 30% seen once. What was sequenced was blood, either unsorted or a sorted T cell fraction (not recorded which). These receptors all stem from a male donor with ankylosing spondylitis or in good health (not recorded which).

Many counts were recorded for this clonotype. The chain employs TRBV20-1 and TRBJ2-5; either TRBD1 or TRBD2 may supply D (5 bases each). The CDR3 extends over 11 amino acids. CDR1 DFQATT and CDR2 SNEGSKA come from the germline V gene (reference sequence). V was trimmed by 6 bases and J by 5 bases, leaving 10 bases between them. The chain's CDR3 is CSAGTAETQYF. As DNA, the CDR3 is TGCAGTGCGGGGACGGCGGAGACCCAGTACTTC.

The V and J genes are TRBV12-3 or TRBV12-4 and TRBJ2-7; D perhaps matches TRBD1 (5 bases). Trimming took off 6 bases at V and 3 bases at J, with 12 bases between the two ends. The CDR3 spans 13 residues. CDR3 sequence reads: CASSLTQDYEQYF. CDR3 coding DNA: TGTGCCAGCAGCCTCACACAGGACTACGAGCAGTACTTC.